The clone carrying this TCR beta chain was recorded a few times. Study processing details: Researchers report that nucleated cell counts were estimated from reference gene primer amplification. The assay was immunoSEQ multiplex PCR, and TCRdb's table has in-frame clones only and misses some. V and J calls and clone size come straight from that table; D and trimming were deduced from the DNA. The table lists fewer than 40,000 clones, about 85% of them singletons. The data are from a study of blood T cell repertoires in COVID-19. Looking at the study overall: The origin of the acute and convalescent COVID-19 samples was the United States, Italy and Spain. Nucleic acid was either cDNA or gDNA, and it came from T cells, B-cell-depleted T cells, or PBMCs.

The Seattle patients joined while their infection was active and were tracked longitudinally afterward. The CDR3 sequence is 14 residues long. The V gene end was trimmed by 5 bases and the J gene end by 5 bases; junction bases not matched to a gene: 8. Germline loops: CDR1 MDHEN, CDR2 SYDVKM. This clonotype was obtained from a man in his sixties or seventies with COVID-19, enrolled during active disease. Material: peripheral blood. The V and J genes are TRBV28 and TRBJ2-7, with 8 positions matching TRBD1. This CDR3 is CASSSQDRDHEQYF. The CDR3 DNA follows: TGTGCCAGCAGTAGTCAGGACAGGGATCACGAGCAGTACTTC.